This T cell receptor (beta chain) is drawn from a study of technical replicates of blood from a handful of donors. Sequencing used immunoSEQ multiplex PCR; TCRdb keeps in-frame clones, though not all of them. The data hold some 60,000 clones, with about 95% observed a single time. Germline values: CDR1 GTSNPN, CDR2 SVGIG (reference sequence). The J segment lost 5 bases and the V segment lost 1 base, leaving 7 bases of the junction unmatched. CDR3 length: 16 residues. The chain links TRBV30 to TRBJ2-1; 11 bases map to TRBD2. The origin of this receptor is a human donor in good health. Some clones in this sample may be carry-over from other donors' samples. Sample: PBMCs. CDR3 bases: TGTGCCTGGAGTGCGCCTAGCGGGAGGTTTAACAATGAGCAGTTCTTC. Encoded protein: CAWSAPSGRFNNEQFF.